This TCR beta chain was recovered during a study of OX40 agonist ivuxolimab in advanced cancers. Study at large: Males comprised roughly four fifths of the group, whose mean age was approximately 60 years (range roughly 20 to 85).

Exclusion applied to patients with autoimmune disease history or systemic immunosuppression. Losses at the gene ends were 0 bases for V and 1 base for J; bases not matched to a gene: 7. The CDR3 extends over 17 amino acids. The germline V gene has CDR1 PRHDT and CDR2 FYEKMQ (reference sequence). The table came from immunoSEQ multiplex PCR; TCRdb's copy has only in-frame clones and leaves some out. The sample has some 68,000 clones; roughly nine tenths are singletons. This clone was counted a single time. The sequence was collected from an adult with an advanced solid tumor such as melanoma, head and neck, liver or kidney cancer. V gene TRBV13 combines with J gene TRBJ2-7; 9 nucleotides line up with TRBD1. Sequencing used CD4+ or CD8+ T cells sorted from blood, obtained in a trial of the OX40 agonist ivuxolimab. CDR3 loop: CASSLGWDRARSYEQYF. The CDR3 DNA reads as TGTGCCAGCAGCTTAGGTTGGGACAGGGCTAGATCCTACGAGCAGTACTTC.